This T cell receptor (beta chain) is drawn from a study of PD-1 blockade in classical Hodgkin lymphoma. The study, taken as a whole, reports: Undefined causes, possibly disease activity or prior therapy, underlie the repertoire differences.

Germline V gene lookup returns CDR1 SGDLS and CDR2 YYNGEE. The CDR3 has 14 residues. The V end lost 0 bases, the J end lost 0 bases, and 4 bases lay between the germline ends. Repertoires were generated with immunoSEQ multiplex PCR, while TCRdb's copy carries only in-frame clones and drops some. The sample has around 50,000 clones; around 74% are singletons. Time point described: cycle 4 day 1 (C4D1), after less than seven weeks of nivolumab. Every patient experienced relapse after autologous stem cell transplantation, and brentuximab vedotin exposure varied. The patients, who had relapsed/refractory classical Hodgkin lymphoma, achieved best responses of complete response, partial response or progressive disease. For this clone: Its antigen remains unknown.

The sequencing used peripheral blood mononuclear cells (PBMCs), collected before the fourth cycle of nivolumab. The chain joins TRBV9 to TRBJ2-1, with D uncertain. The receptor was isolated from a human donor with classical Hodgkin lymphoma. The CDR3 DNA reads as TGTGCCAGCAGCGTAGCGACCTCCTACAATGAGCAGTTCTTC. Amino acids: CASSVATSYNEQFF.